This T cell receptor (beta chain) was identified during a study of early stage breast cancer tumors. Turning to the study itself: Seven or eight ER+/PR+/HER2- tumors were invasive ductal; a few were invasive lobular.

Each sample had two DNA replicates, 0.5 ug blood or around 1.4 ug tissue. Here immunoSEQ multiplex PCR was the method, and the copy in TCRdb shows in-frame clones only, minus some. This sample carries fewer than 30,000 clones, less than 75% of them seen once, and the ten largest clones take around 9%. Looked up from germline, CDR1 is SQVTM and CDR2 is ANQGSEA. The V end was cut by 7 bases, the J end by 3 bases, with 15 bases between. The CDR3 covers 14 residues. The TCR sequence derives from a person aged 45 to 60 with breast cancer. The chain joins TRBV29-1 to TRBJ1-4; D call uncertain. Sequencing was done on a sample of breast tumor tissue. CDR3 in DNA: TGCAGCGCCAAAACCGGGAATGCTAATGAAAAACTGTTTTTT. Amino acids: CSAKTGNANEKLFF.